The entry below describes one T cell receptor (beta chain). Its antigen is currently unknown. This sample is drawn from a study of blood T cells in healthy people across ages. Points from the study as a whole: More naive CD4+ cells and higher diversity marked long-lived donors relative to aged donors.

The germline CDR1 and CDR2 sequences are SGHTA and FQGNSA. CDR3 length: 16 amino acids. With V trimmed by 5 bases and J by 8 bases, 13 bases remained unmatched. Together with a sample-barcoded 5' primer, a J-beta primer mix was included in a second PCR lasting about 6 to 11 cycles. Each CDR3 protein gets one entry after TCRdb re-called the 5' RACE reads with MiXCR. Here the sample spans some 1.5 million distinct CDR3 sequences, 28% being singletons. The rearrangement joins TRBV7-2 to TRBJ2-3, with 10 nucleotides matching TRBD2. Input material: blood. This clonotype was sampled from a woman aged 25 to 39 in good health. Written as DNA, the CDR3 is TGTGCCAGCAGCCCTTACTTAGCGGGAGGCCGCAGTACGCAGTATTTT. This encodes CASSPYLAGGRSTQYF.